What follows are 25 T cell receptor beta chains derived from one specimen sequenced in a study of OX40 agonist ivuxolimab in advanced cancers. Sequenced by immunoSEQ multiplex PCR; TCRdb stores in-frame clones only, minus some. The data contain 150,000 to 170,000 clones, around 94% of them singletons. Here the sequenced sample was CD4+ or CD8+ T cells sorted from blood, taken in a trial of the OX40 agonist ivuxolimab. These receptors originate from an adult with an advanced solid tumor such as melanoma, head and neck, liver or kidney cancer.

The rearrangement links TRBV6-1 to TRBJ2-3; D remains ambiguous. The CDR3 is 14 residues long. Trimming shortened V by 6 bases and J by 1 base, and 11 bases separated the two germline ends. Germline CDR1 reads MNHNS; CDR2 reads SASEGT. CDR3 in DNA: TGTGCCAGCAGGGTGGGCCCTGGCACAGATACGCAGTATTTT. The encoded protein is CASRVGPGTDTQYF.

V is TRBV9 and J is TRBJ2-5, with 8 bases aligning to TRBD1. Germline CDR1 SGDLS, CDR2 YYNGEE. Germline trimming cut 4 bases from V and 1 base from J; bases unmatched to any gene: 6. The CDR3 is 15 residues long. The CDR3: CASSLGTGPQETQYF. CDR3 coding DNA: TGTGCCAGCAGCCTCGGGACAGGTCCCCAAGAGACCCAGTACTTC.

This chain links TRBV9 with TRBJ1-1; D gene unclear. CDR1 is SGDLS and CDR2 is YYNGEE in the germline V gene. V was cut by 4 bases and J by 1 base, with 17 bases left in between. The CDR3 runs 16 residues. The CDR3 region has the DNA TGTGCCAGCAGCCCCCAAGCTCACAGTGCGAACACTGAAGCTTTCTTT. Translated: CASSPQAHSANTEAFF. Complete variable domain (other parts from reference TRBV9 and TRBJ1-1): DSGVTQTPKHLITATGQRVTLRCSPRSGDLSVYWYQQSLDQGLQFLIQYYNGEERAKGNILERFSAQQFPDLHSELNLSSLELGDSALYFCASSPQAHSANTEAFFGQGTRLTVV.

The genes are TRBV5-6 and TRBJ1-2, with D possibly matching TRBD1 (5 bases). Trimming stripped 9 bases from V and 6 bases from J, with 18 bases between. The CDR3 extends over 13 amino acids. From germline, CDR1 is SGHDT and CDR2 YYEEEE. The CDR3 nucleotides are TGTGCCACCATGGGGCGGAATCCGGATGGCTACACCTTC. Protein product: CATMGRNPDGYTF.

This clone was found once. This chain connects TRBV7-2 to TRBJ2-7, with 13 bases matching TRBD2. The CDR3 loop spans 15 amino acids. CDR1 is SGHTA and CDR2 is FQGNSA in the germline V gene. The ends lost 5 bases at V and 3 bases at J; junction bases unmatched: 4. This chain's CDR3 is CASSTRTSGGYEQYF. The CDR3, as DNA: TGTGCCAGCAGCACCCGGACTAGCGGGGGCTACGAGCAGTACTTC.

The rearrangement joins TRBV7-2 to TRBJ2-3; the match to TRBD2 covers 8 bases. Trimming cost V 6 bases and J 0 bases; bases outside gene matches: 11. Germline CDR1 and CDR2: SGHTA and FQGNSA. The CDR3 covers 17 residues. DNA for the CDR3: TGTGCCAGCAGGTTCTTCCGGGGGGGCAAGAGCACAGATACGCAGTATTTT. Translating it yields CASRFFRGGKSTDTQYF.

The table lists this clone with a count of one. This chain joins TRBV25-1 and TRBJ2-1, with D tentatively TRBD1 (6 bases). This CDR3 contains 13 residues. V was cut by 5 bases and J by 4 bases, with 9 bases left in between. Germline V gene sequence: CDR1 MGHDK, CDR2 SYGVNS. As DNA, the CDR3 is TGTGCCAGCAGTCGGGACAAATACAATGAGCAGTTCTTC. It encodes CASSRDKYNEQFF. Variable domain in full (rest from reference TRBV25-1 and TRBJ2-1): EADIYQTPRYLVIGTGKKITLECSQTMGHDKMYWYQQDPGMELHLIHYSYGVNSTEKGDLSSESTVSRIRTEHFPLTLESARPSHTSQYLCASSRDKYNEQFFGPGTRLTVL.

With respect to this clone: One end of the junction is discordant with germline, which a read error may explain. The gene calls are TRBV4-3 and TRBJ2-7, with D uncertain. The CDR3 extends over 14 amino acids. In germline, CDR1 is LGHNA, CDR2 YSLEER. The CDR3 sequence is CANSLNPQWGEQYF. The CDR3 nucleotides are TGCGCCAACAGCCTCAACCCCCAGTGGGGCGAGCAGTACTTC.

The rearrangement uses TRBV7-9 and TRBJ1-2; D may be TRBD1 (5 bases). The CDR3 sequence is 15 residues long. Germline-derived CDR1 and CDR2 are SEHNR and FQNEAQ (reference sequence). Trimming stripped 2 bases from V and 0 bases from J, with 10 bases between. The CDR3 sequence is CASSLQGPTNYGYTF. CDR3 coding DNA: TGTGCCAGCAGCTTACAGGGACCTACTAACTATGGCTACACCTTC.

This chain connects TRBV19 to TRBJ1-5; D is uncertain. Trimming shortened V by 6 bases and J by 2 bases, and 17 bases separated the two germline ends. This CDR3 is built from 16 residues. The germline gives CDR1 LNHDA, CDR2 SQIVND (reference sequence). The CDR3 DNA reads as TGTGCCAGTAGGTATGTCGGGTATTACGGCAATCAGCCCCAGCATTTT. The encoded protein is CASRYVGYYGNQPQHF.

This chain connects TRBV23-1 to TRBJ2-5, with D unclear. TRBV23-1 is annotated as an ORF whose role is uncertain. CDR3 size: 15 residues. V shed 2 bases and J shed 0 bases, with 10 bases lying between them. The CDR3 sequence: CASSQRAVYQETQYF. The CDR3 DNA reads TGCGCCAGCAGTCAAAGGGCCGTTTACCAAGAGACCCAGTACTTC.

This clone was seen only once. The gene calls are TRBV6-5 and TRBJ1-2; possible D gene TRBD1, 5 bases. CDR1 is MNHEY, CDR2 SVGAGI, per germline. Trimming pared 5 bases from V and 3 bases from J, leaving 10 bases between. The CDR3 consists of 13 residues. CDR3 nucleotides: TGTGCCAGCAGTCAGGGATTGTACTATGGCTACACCTTC. Protein sequence: CASSQGLYYGYTF.

The chain combines TRBV5-1 with TRBJ1-2; D uncertain. Germline CDR1 SGHRS, CDR2 YFSETQ. The CDR3 covers 14 residues. V gave up 0 bases and J gave up 2 bases, with 8 bases separating them. The CDR3 coding sequence is TGCGCCAGCAGCTTGGAGTACCGGAACTATGGCTACACCTTC. It translates to CASSLEYRNYGYTF.

The chain links TRBV9 to TRBJ2-5, with TRBD2 matching over 9 bases. In germline, CDR1 is SGDLS, CDR2 YYNGEE. This CDR3 is built from 13 residues. Losses at the gene ends were 3 bases for V and 3 bases for J; bases not matched to a gene: 0. The CDR3 DNA reads as TGTGCCAGCAGCGGACTAGCGGAAGAGACCCAGTACTTC. Translated, it gives CASSGLAEETQYF.

The CDR3 sequence: CAWSTDGATNEKLFF. Written as DNA, the CDR3 is TGTGCCTGGAGCACCGACGGGGCAACTAATGAAAAACTGTTTTTT. This chain uses TRBV30 with TRBJ1-4; D call uncertain. The CDR3 is 15 residues long. Germline V CDR1 and CDR2: GTSNPN, SVGIG (reference sequence). V lost 3 bases, J lost 0 bases, and 11 bases lay in between.

The chain employs TRBV6-5 and TRBJ2-3; D is possibly TRBD2 (6 bases). CDR3 length: 15 residues. Per the germline V gene, CDR1 is MNHEY and CDR2 is SVGAGI. V was cut by 4 bases and J by 0 bases, with 11 bases left in between. The CDR3 loop is CASSSRGVSTDTQYF. In DNA form, the CDR3 reads TGTGCCAGCAGTTCGCGGGGTGTCAGCACAGATACGCAGTATTTT.

J is TRBJ1-6 and V is TRBV9; D is perhaps TRBD1 (6 bases). The CDR3 has 19 amino acids. Germline V gives CDR1 SGDLS, CDR2 YYNGEE. V dropped 4 bases and J dropped 0 bases, with 20 bases sitting between them. The CDR3 DNA sequence: TGTGCCAGCAGCCCCCTAGGACAGTCAGCGAGCTCCTATAATTCACCCCTCCACTTT. This gives the protein CASSPLGQSASSYNSPLHF.

The DNA of the CDR3 is TGTGCCAGCAGCCATCCGTCAGGGGTCGGGGAAAAACTGTTTTTT. Its protein product is CASSHPSGVGEKLFF. The genes are TRBV14 and TRBJ1-4, with a possible D match to TRBD1 (6 bases). V was shortened by 3 bases and J by 8 bases, with 16 bases between the two germline ends. The CDR3 covers 15 residues. CDR1 SGHDN and CDR2 FVKESK come from the germline V gene.

The CDR3 loop is CASTEAYEQYF. The CDR3 DNA is TGTGCCAGCACGGAGGCCTACGAGCAGTACTTC. The rearrangement joins TRBV7-2 to TRBJ2-7, with D perhaps TRBD2 (5 bases). Trimming removed 7 bases at V and 2 bases at J, with 6 bases between. CDR3 length: 11 amino acids. CDR1 and CDR2 from the germline V gene are SGHTA and FQGNSA.

The V call is TRBV19, the J call TRBJ1-4, with a tentative D call TRBD1 (5 bases). The CDR3 has 15 residues. Germline assignment: CDR1 LNHDA and CDR2 SQIVND (reference sequence). Trimming shortened V by 3 bases and J by 6 bases, and 14 bases separated the two germline ends. The CDR3 region has the DNA TGTGCCAGTAGTATCGGAAGGGGCCAGCATGAAAAACTGTTTTTT. As protein: CASSIGRGQHEKLFF.

This clone was picked up one time. The gene calls are TRBV14 and TRBJ1-1, with D perhaps matching TRBD1 (6 bases). The CDR3 contains 14 residues. Trimming pared 5 bases from V and 6 bases from J, leaving 16 bases between. Germline values: CDR1 SGHDN, CDR2 FVKESK. The CDR3 here is CASSSLQGWAEAFF. As DNA, the CDR3 is TGTGCCAGCAGCTCGCTACAGGGTTGGGCTGAAGCTTTCTTT.

This clone was seen just once. Written as DNA, the CDR3 is TGCGCCAGCAGCCAAGGGGTGCGGGGGGGCCGAGGCATCGGGGAGCTGTTTTTT. This codes for CASSQGVRGGRGIGELFF. The chain combines TRBV4-1 with TRBJ2-2, with 9 bases lining up with TRBD2. Per germline, CDR1 MGHRA and CDR2 YSYEKL. V lost 1 base, J lost 7 bases, and 13 bases stayed unmatched. This CDR3 is built from 18 residues.

The rearrangement joins TRBV7-9 to TRBJ2-7; 8 positions agree with TRBD1. The CDR3 is made up of 16 amino acids. The ends lost 4 bases at V and 6 bases at J; junction bases unmatched: 14. CDR1 and CDR2 (germline): SEHNR, FQNEAQ (reference sequence). CDR3 residues: CASSSTKTGASGEQYF. DNA of the CDR3: TGTGCCAGCAGCTCAACCAAGACAGGGGCCTCGGGCGAGCAGTACTTC.

This clone was counted once. This sequence joins TRBV9 and TRBJ2-5, with 7 bases matching TRBD2. The assigned J gene may be wrong: the sequence end matches TRBJ2-7 better. The CDR3 sequence is 14 residues long. From germline, CDR1 is SGDLS and CDR2 YYNGEE. The CDR3 DNA follows: TGTGCCAGCAGCGCCCGGGACTACCAGTACGAGCAGTACTTC. As protein: CASSARDYQYEQYF.

The chain employs TRBV7-2 and TRBJ1-2; D is undetermined. This CDR3 contains 16 residues. V dropped 5 bases and J dropped 0 bases, with 16 bases sitting between them. Germline values: CDR1 SGHTA, CDR2 FQGNSA. The DNA for the CDR3 is TGTGCCAGCAGCGCGGGCCGCGGGCCACCTAACTATGGCTACACCTTC. It encodes CASSAGRGPPNYGYTF. Full variable domain (outside the CDR3, taken from reference TRBV7-2 and TRBJ1-2): GAGVSQSPSNKVTEKGKDVELRCDPISGHTALYWYRQSLGQGLEFLIYFQGNSAPDKSGLPSDRFSAERTGGSVSTLTIQRTQQEDSAVYLCASSAGRGPPNYGYTFGSGTRLTVV.